A selection of T cell receptor beta chains follows, all from one sample in a study of cytomegalovirus exposure and HLA in healthy donors. The method was immunoSEQ multiplex PCR; TCRdb's version includes in-frame clones alone and lacks a portion of them. The sample records about 160,000 clones, 75% to 85% being singletons. The sample taken for sequencing was PBMCs. Source of these receptors: a human donor in good health. Each CDR3 is given with its conserved first and last residue. Each record gives: J gene, V gene, clone size, D gene, CDR3 DNA, CDR3 protein. D genes are given only for firm matches. Not all rows give a size; the values are once, few, many and, for expanded clones, a class.

J: TRBJ2-7; V: TRBV4-3; size: .; D: TRBD2; DNA: TGCGCCAGCAGCCAAATCGGGGGGGCTTCAAGGGAGCAGCACTTC; CDR3: CASSQIGGASREQHF
J: TRBJ2-1; V: TRBV19; size: .; D: .; DNA: TGTGCCAGTAATGTCCGCCGAGGCCCCTACAATGAGCAGTTCTTC; CDR3: CASNVRRGPYNEQFF
J: TRBJ1-1; V: TRBV28; size: .; D: .; DNA: TGTGCCAGCAGTTTATTCGGGGCTGAAGCTTTCTTT; CDR3: CASSLFGAEAFF
J: TRBJ2-1; V: TRBV10-1; size: .; D: .; DNA: TGCGCCAGCAGTGAGTCTTCTACAGGGAATGAGCAGTTCTTC; CDR3: CASSESSTGNEQFF
J: TRBJ1-4; V: TRBV5-1; size: .; D: .; DNA: TGCGCCAGCAGCCTGACCGTGGGGGGGGTAGCTAATGAAAAACTGTTTTTT; CDR3: CASSLTVGGVANEKLFF
J: TRBJ2-7; V: TRBV6-5; size: .; D: TRBD1; DNA: TGTGCCAGCAGTTCTCTAGGGACAGGGAACAACGAGCAGTACTTC; CDR3: CASSSLGTGNNEQYF
J: TRBJ1-5; V: TRBV6-1; size: .; D: .; DNA: TGTGCCACCTATAGAACGGGGGTGGGGGATCAGCCCCAGCATTTT; CDR3: CATYRTGVGDQPQHF
J: TRBJ2-1; V: TRBV6-4; size: .; D: TRBD2; DNA: TGTGCCAGCAGCTCCGAAGCGGGATATGAGCAGTTCTTC; CDR3: CASSSEAGYEQFF
J: TRBJ2-3; V: TRBV11-2; size: .; D: .; DNA: TGTGCCAGCAGCCTTACAAGCACAGATACGCAGTATTTT; CDR3: CASSLTSTDTQYF
J: TRBJ2-1; V: TRBV10-3; size: .; D: .; DNA: TGTGCCATCAGTGAGATGTCTAGTGAGACCTACAATGAGCAGTTCTTC; CDR3: CAISEMSSETYNEQFF
J: TRBJ2-2; V: TRBV5-4; size: .; D: TRBD2; DNA: TGTGCCAGCAGCTGGACGACTAGCGGAATCACCGGGGAGCTGTTTTTT; CDR3: CASSWTTSGITGELFF
J: TRBJ1-1; V: TRBV14; size: .; D: .; DNA: TGTGCCAGCAGCCCGGGGGGAGTGAACACTGAAGCTTTCTTT; CDR3: CASSPGGVNTEAFF
J: TRBJ1-1; V: TRBV7-8; size: .; D: TRBD1; DNA: TGTGCCAGCAGCTTAACCCCTATCACAGGGGGGCGCGCTGAAGCTTTCTTT; CDR3: CASSLTPITGGRAEAFF
J: TRBJ2-3; V: TRBV5-6; size: .; D: TRBD2; DNA: TGTGCCAGCGGTGGGACTAGCGGGAGTATGATCACAGATACGCAGTATTTT; CDR3: CASGGTSGSMITDTQYF
J: TRBJ2-5; V: TRBV4-3; size: .; D: TRBD2; DNA: TGCGCCAGCAGCCAAGCCCCATTGGTAAGCGGGAGGACACAAGAGACCCAGTACTTC; CDR3: CASSQAPLVSGRTQETQYF
J: TRBJ1-4; V: TRBV30; size: .; D: .; DNA: TGTGCCTGGAAAGCAGGGGTGGGTGAAAAACTGTTTTTT; CDR3: CAWKAGVGEKLFF
J: TRBJ1-1; V: TRBV6-5; size: .; D: .; DNA: TGTGCCAGCAGTTACTCGAGCTTTAACACTGAAGCTTTCTTT; CDR3: CASSYSSFNTEAFF
J: TRBJ2-4; V: TRBV19; size: .; D: .; DNA: TGTGCCAGTAGGGCGACAGATCCCCCCTTAAACATTCAGTACTTC; CDR3: CASRATDPPLNIQYF
J: TRBJ2-3; V: TRBV19; size: .; D: .; DNA: TGTGCCAGTAGTCGCGAGTTTGGACTGGATACGCAGTATTTT; CDR3: CASSREFGLDTQYF
J: TRBJ2-5; V: TRBV4-3; size: .; D: .; DNA: TGCGCCAGCAGCCAGGACCTTGACAGCCAAGAGACCCAGTACTTC; CDR3: CASSQDLDSQETQYF
J: TRBJ1-2; V: TRBV5-1; size: few; D: .; DNA: TGCGCCAGCAGCTTCGACTCTGGCTACACCTTC; CDR3: CASSFDSGYTF
J: TRBJ1-1; V: TRBV6-1; size: .; D: .; DNA: TGTGCCAGCAGTGAAGGCAGAAGAAACCCTGAAGCTTTCTTT; CDR3: CASSEGRRNPEAFF
J: TRBJ1-6; V: TRBV30; size: .; D: TRBD1; DNA: TGTGCCTGGAGTAAGGGACAGATAAATTCACCCCTCCACTTT; CDR3: CAWSKGQINSPLHF
J: TRBJ2-7; V: TRBV6-1; size: few; D: TRBD1; DNA: TGTGCCAGCAGTGAAGCGGGTGGACAGGGATCCTACGAGCAGTACTTC; CDR3: CASSEAGGQGSYEQYF
J: TRBJ2-1; V: TRBV6-6; size: .; D: .; DNA: TGTGCCAGCAGTTACGTTGGCAGGACCTACAATGAGCAGTTCTTC; CDR3: CASSYVGRTYNEQFF
J: TRBJ2-7; V: TRBV5-4; size: once; D: TRBD1; DNA: TGTGCCAGCAGCCCGGAGACAGGGAGACACTACGAGCAGTACTTC; CDR3: CASSPETGRHYEQYF
J: TRBJ2-3; V: TRBV5-1; size: .; D: TRBD2; DNA: TGCGCCAGCAGCTTGGAGACTAGCGTAGATACGCAGTATTTT; CDR3: CASSLETSVDTQYF
J: TRBJ1-1; V: TRBV4-1; size: few; D: TRBD1; DNA: TGCGCCAGCAGCCACAAACAGGGGTTTAACACTGAAGCTTTCTTT; CDR3: CASSHKQGFNTEAFF
J: TRBJ2-1; V: TRBV19; size: .; D: .; DNA: TGTGCCAGTAGGCCAGGTCGATCCTACAATGAGCAGTTCTTC; CDR3: CASRPGRSYNEQFF
J: TRBJ1-2; V: TRBV30; size: .; D: TRBD1; DNA: TGTGCCCAAAGCAGGGGGCAAGGCTACACCTTC; CDR3: CAQSRGQGYTF
J: TRBJ2-4; V: TRBV29-1; size: .; D: TRBD2; DNA: TGCAGCGTTGATTTTCCGGGGGGTGAAAACATTCAGTACTTC; CDR3: CSVDFPGGENIQYF
J: TRBJ1-2; V: TRBV7-9; size: .; D: .; DNA: TGTGCCAGCAGCTCAGAGTATGGGCAGGGTAACTATGGCTACACCTTC; CDR3: CASSSEYGQGNYGYTF
J: TRBJ2-1; V: TRBV4-2; size: .; D: TRBD2; DNA: TGTGCCAGCAGCCAAGACGAGCGGGAGCTGAATGAGCAGTTCTTC; CDR3: CASSQDERELNEQFF
J: TRBJ2-5; V: TRBV5-1; size: .; D: .; DNA: TGCGCCAGCAGCTTGGCTGGCTACCAAGAGACCCAGTACTTC; CDR3: CASSLAGYQETQYF
J: TRBJ1-1; V: TRBV7-2; size: once; D: TRBD1; DNA: TGTGCCAGCAGCTACAGGGGGCTAAGGGACACTGAAGCTTTCTTT; CDR3: CASSYRGLRDTEAFF
J: TRBJ1-4; V: TRBV5-4; size: .; D: TRBD1; DNA: TGTGCCAGCAGCCGAACCGGGACAGGAGATGAAAAACTGTTTTTT; CDR3: CASSRTGTGDEKLFF
J: TRBJ2-7; V: TRBV19; size: once; D: TRBD1; DNA: TGTGCCAGCGGGACAGGGGCTGATGAGCAGTACTTC; CDR3: CASGTGADEQYF
J: TRBJ1-4; V: TRBV4-2; size: .; D: .; DNA: TGTGCCAGCAGCCAAGGCGGGCTCGAGAATGAAAAACTGTTTTTT; CDR3: CASSQGGLENEKLFF
J: TRBJ2-3; V: TRBV30; size: .; D: TRBD2; DNA: TGTGCCTGGAGTTTATTTAGCGGGGGGTCCACAGATACGCAGTATTTT; CDR3: CAWSLFSGGSTDTQYF
J: TRBJ2-7; V: TRBV5-1; size: .; D: .; DNA: TGCGCCAGCAGCTTGGAACGGGTGTCCGAGCAGTACTTC; CDR3: CASSLERVSEQYF
J: TRBJ1-4; V: TRBV7-2; size: .; D: TRBD1; DNA: TGTGCCAGCAGCTTGGACAGGGGCCCAACTAATGAAAAACTGTTTTTT; CDR3: CASSLDRGPTNEKLFF
J: TRBJ1-2; V: TRBV5-5; size: .; D: .; DNA: TGTGCCAGCAGCTTGTTAGGAGGTCGCGGCTACACCTTC; CDR3: CASSLLGGRGYTF
J: TRBJ2-7; V: TRBV27; size: .; D: TRBD2; DNA: TGTGCCAGCAGTAGGACTAGCGGCTCCTACGAGCAGTACTTC; CDR3: CASSRTSGSYEQYF
J: TRBJ2-7; V: TRBV2; size: few; D: TRBD1; DNA: TGTGCCAGCAGGTCGACAGGGTTGTCCTACGAGCAGTACTTC; CDR3: CASRSTGLSYEQYF